This T cell receptor beta chain stems from a study of blood T cell repertoires in COVID-19. In the study overall: Whether acute or convalescent, the COVID-19 samples came from the United States, Italy and Spain.

Seattle participants joined during active infection and were tracked over time. This CDR3 is built from 16 residues. Germline CDR1 reads SGDLS; CDR2 reads YYNGEE. Trimming cost V 3 bases and J 2 bases; bases outside gene matches: 9. Data came from immunoSEQ multiplex PCR; TCRdb stores just in-frame clones and leaves some out. The sample holds approximately 240,000 clones, over 80% seen once. This TCR was recovered from a woman between 25 and 40 years old with COVID-19, enrolled during active disease. Sequenced sample: peripheral blood. The chain is built from TRBV9 and TRBJ2-5; TRBD1 aligns across 8 bases. DNA for the CDR3: TGTGCCAGCAGCGAGGGGGACAGGAGAACGCAAGAGACCCAGTACTTC. Translated, it gives CASSEGDRRTQETQYF.